What follows is one TCR beta chain and its context. This specimen comes from a study of blood T cell repertoires in COVID-19. Across the whole study: The cDNA or gDNA used as material had been derived from T cells, B-cell-depleted T cells, or PBMCs.

Original processing methods: Amplification from reference gene primers served as the basis for estimated nucleated cell counts. Some clones are missing from TCRdb's copy, which holds only in-frame ones; the method was immunoSEQ multiplex PCR. That table supplies the V and J calls and clone size; D and trimming were determined from the DNA. The data contain around 300,000 clones, 83% of them singletons. This CDR3 region has 14 residues. Germline CDR1 reads MGHRA; CDR2 reads YSYEKL. The V and J ends lost 4 bases and 3 bases respectively, with 13 bases between them. The sample comprised peripheral blood. The V gene is TRBV4-1, the J gene TRBJ2-7; weak D call: TRBD1 (5 bases). This TCR derives from a woman between 45 and 60 years old who had recovered from COVID-19. The CDR3 region is CASSPTDTVYEQYF. CDR3 in DNA: TGCGCCAGCAGCCCAACGGACACTGTCTACGAGCAGTACTTC.